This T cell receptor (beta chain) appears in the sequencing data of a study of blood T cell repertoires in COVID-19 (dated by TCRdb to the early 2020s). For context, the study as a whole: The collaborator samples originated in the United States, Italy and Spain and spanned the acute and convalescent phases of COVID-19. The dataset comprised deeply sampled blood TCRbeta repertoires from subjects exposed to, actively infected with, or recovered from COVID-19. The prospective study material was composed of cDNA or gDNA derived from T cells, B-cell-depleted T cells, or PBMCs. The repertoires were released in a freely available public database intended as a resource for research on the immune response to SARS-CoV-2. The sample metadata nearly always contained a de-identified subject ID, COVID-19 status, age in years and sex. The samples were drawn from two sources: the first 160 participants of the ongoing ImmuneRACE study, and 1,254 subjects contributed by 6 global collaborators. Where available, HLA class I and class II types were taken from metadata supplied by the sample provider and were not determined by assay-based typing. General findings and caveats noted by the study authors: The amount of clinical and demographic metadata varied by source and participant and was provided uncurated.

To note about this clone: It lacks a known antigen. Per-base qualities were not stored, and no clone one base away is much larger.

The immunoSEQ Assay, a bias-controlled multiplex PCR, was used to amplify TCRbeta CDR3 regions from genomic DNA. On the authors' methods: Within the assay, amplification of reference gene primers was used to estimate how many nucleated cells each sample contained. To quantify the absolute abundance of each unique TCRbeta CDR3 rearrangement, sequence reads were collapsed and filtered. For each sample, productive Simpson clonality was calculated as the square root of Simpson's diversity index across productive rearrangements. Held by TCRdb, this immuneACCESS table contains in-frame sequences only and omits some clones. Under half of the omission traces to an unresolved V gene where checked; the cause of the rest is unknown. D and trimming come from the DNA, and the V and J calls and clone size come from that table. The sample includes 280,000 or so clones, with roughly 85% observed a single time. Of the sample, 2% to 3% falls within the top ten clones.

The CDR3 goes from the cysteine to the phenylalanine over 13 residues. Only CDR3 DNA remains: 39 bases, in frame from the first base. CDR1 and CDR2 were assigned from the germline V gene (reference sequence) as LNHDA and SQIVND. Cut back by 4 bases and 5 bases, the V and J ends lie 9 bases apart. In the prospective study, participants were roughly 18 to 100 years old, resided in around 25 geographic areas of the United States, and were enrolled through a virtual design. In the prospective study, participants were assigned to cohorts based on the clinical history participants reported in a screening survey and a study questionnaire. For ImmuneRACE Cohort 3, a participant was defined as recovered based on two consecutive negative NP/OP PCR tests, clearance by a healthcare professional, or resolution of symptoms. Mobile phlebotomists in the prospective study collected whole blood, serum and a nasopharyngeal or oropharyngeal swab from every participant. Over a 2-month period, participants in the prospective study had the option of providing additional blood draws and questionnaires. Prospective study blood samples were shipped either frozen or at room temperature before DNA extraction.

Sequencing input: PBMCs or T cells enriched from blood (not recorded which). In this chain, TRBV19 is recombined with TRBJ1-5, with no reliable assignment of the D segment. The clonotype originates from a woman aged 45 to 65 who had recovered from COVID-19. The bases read TGTGCCAGTAGTACAGGAGGTTATCAGCCCCAGCATTTT. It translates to CASSTGGYQPQHF. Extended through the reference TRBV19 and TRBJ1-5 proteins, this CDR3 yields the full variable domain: DGGITQSPKYLFRKEGQNVTLSCEQNLNHDAMYWYRQDPGQGLRLIYYSQIVNDFQKGDIAEGYSVSREKKESFPLTVTSAQKNPTAFYLCASSTGGYQPQHFGDGTRLSIL.